Sequencing of this T cell receptor beta chain was carried out in a study of cytomegalovirus exposure and HLA in healthy donors. Both 60 Vbeta primers and 13 Jbeta primers went into the PCR. Produced via immunoSEQ multiplex PCR; TCRdb's table is partial and in-frame only. Here the sample spans about 230,000 clones, about 88% being singletons. The CDR3 is made up of 13 amino acids. Germline V gene data show CDR1 as KGHSH and CDR2 as LQKENI. V lost 3 bases to trimming and J lost 9 bases, with 12 bases between them. The genes are TRBV18 and TRBJ1-5; D possibly corresponds to TRBD1 (6 bases). The TCR was taken from a girl aged 2 to 9 in good health and CMV-seronegative. The specimen was PBMCs. This chain's CDR3 is CASSPGTGRPQHF. Written as DNA, the CDR3 is TGTGCCAGCTCACCCGGTACAGGGCGGCCCCAGCATTTT.